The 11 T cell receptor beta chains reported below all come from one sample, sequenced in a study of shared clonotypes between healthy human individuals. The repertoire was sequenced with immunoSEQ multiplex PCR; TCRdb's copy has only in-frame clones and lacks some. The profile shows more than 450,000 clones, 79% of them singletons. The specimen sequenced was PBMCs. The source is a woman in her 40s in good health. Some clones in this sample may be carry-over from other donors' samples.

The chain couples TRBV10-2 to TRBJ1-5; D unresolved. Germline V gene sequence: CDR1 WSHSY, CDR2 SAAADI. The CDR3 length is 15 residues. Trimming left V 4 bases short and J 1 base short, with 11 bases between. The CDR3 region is CASSVEGRSNQPQHF. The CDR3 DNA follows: TGCGCCAGCAGTGTTGAGGGTAGGAGCAATCAGCCCCAGCATTTT.

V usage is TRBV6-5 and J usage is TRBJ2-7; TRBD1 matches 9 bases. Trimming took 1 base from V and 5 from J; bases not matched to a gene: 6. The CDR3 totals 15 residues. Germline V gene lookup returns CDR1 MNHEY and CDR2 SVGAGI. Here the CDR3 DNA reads TGTGCCAGCAGTTACTTACAGGGGGCGTTCAACGAGCAGTACTTC. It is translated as CASSYLQGAFNEQYF.

The chain's CDR3 is CASSLDGDTEAFF. The CDR3 bases are TGTGCCAGCAGTTTAGACGGGGACACTGAAGCTTTCTTT. The chain carries TRBV6-5 and TRBJ1-1, with D unclear. Trimming removed 4 bases from V and 3 bases from J, with 9 bases in between. Germline-derived CDR1 and CDR2 are MNHEY and SVGAGI. The length of the CDR3 is 13 residues.

CDR3 amino acids: CATSRDLPVQGRREAFF. The CDR3 DNA sequence: TGTGCCACCAGCAGAGATCTACCGGTACAGGGGAGACGTGAAGCTTTCTTT. The rearrangement uses TRBV15 and TRBJ1-1, with TRBD1 matching 7 bases. CDR1 LNHNV and CDR2 YYDKDF come from the germline V gene (reference sequence). The V gene end was trimmed by 0 bases and the J gene end by 7 bases; junction bases not matched to a gene: 14. This CDR3 region has 17 residues.

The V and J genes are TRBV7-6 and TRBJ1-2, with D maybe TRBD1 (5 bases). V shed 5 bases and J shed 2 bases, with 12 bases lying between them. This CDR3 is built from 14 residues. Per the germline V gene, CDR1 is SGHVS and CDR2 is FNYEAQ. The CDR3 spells CASSGSGDNYGYTF. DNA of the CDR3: TGTGCCAGCAGCGGTAGTGGGGACAACTATGGCTACACCTTC. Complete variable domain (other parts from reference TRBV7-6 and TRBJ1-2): GAGVSQSPRYKVTKRGQDVALRCDPISGHVSLYWYRQALGQGPEFLTYFNYEAQQDKSGLPNDRFSAERPEGSISTLTIQRTEQRDSAMYRCASSGSGDNYGYTFGSGTRLTVV.

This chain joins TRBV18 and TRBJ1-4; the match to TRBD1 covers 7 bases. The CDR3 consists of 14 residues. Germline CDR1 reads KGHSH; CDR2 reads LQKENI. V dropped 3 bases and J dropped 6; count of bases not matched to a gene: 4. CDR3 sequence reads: CASSPTTGDEKLFF. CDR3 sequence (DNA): TGTGCCAGCTCACCGACCACAGGGGATGAAAAACTGTTTTTT.

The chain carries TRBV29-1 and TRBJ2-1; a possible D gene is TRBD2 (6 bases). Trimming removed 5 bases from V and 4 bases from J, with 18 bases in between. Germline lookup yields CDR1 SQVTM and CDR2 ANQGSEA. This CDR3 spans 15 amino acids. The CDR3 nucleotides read TGCAGCGTTTATGGTAGCGGAGCTGGATACAATGAGCAGTTCTTC. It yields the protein CSVYGSGAGYNEQFF.

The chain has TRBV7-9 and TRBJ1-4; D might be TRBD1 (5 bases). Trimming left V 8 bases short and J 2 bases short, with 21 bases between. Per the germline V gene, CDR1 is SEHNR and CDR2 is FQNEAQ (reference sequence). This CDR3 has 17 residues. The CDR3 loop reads CASSPFGGGTTNEKLFF. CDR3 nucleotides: TGTGCCAGCTCCCCGTTTGGGGGGGGAACCACTAATGAAAAACTGTTTTTT.

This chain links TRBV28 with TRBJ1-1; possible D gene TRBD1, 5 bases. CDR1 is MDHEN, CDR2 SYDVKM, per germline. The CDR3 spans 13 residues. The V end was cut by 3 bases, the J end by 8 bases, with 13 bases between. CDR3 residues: CASSLNDRWEAFF. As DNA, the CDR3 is TGTGCCAGCAGTTTGAATGACAGATGGGAAGCTTTCTTT.

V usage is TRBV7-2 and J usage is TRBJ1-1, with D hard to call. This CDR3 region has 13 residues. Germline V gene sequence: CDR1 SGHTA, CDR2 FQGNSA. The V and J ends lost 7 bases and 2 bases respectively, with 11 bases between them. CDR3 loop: CASTLGLNTEAFF. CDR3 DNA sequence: TGTGCCAGCACCTTGGGCCTAAACACTGAAGCTTTCTTT. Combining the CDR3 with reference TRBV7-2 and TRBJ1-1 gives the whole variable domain GAGVSQSPSNKVTEKGKDVELRCDPISGHTALYWYRQSLGQGLEFLIYFQGNSAPDKSGLPSDRFSAERTGGSVSTLTIQRTQQEDSAVYLCASTLGLNTEAFFGQGTRLTVV.

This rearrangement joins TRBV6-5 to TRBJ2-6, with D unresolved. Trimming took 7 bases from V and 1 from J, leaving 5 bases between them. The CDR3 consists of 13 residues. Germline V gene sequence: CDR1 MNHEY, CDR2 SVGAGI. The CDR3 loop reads CASTISGANVLTF. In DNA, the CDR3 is TGTGCCAGCACCATTTCTGGGGCCAACGTCCTGACTTTC.